The next 5 T cell receptor beta chains were all read from a single sample in a study of blood T cell repertoires in COVID-19. Repertoires were generated with immunoSEQ multiplex PCR, while TCRdb's copy carries only in-frame clones and drops some. The data contain some 70,000 clones, around 90% of them singletons. The specimen was peripheral blood. These receptors all stem from a human donor in a cohort sampled during active COVID-19.

This clone showed up just a few times. This sequence joins TRBV7-9 and TRBJ1-1; the D gene is possibly TRBD1 (5 bases). This CDR3 has 11 amino acids. In germline, CDR1 is SEHNR, CDR2 FQNEAQ (reference sequence). The germline V and J ends were trimmed by 6 bases and 7 bases, with 9 bases remaining between them. The CDR3 loop reads CASSRQSEAFF. The DNA of the CDR3 is TGTGCCAGCAGTCGACAGAGTGAAGCTTTCTTT. The variable domain in full, completed from reference TRBV7-9 and TRBJ1-1, reads DTGVSQNPRHKITKRGQNVTFRCDPISEHNRLYWYRQTLGQGPEFLTYFQNEAQLEKSRLLSDRFSAERPKGSFSTLEIQRTEQGDSAMYLCASSRQSEAFFGQGTRLTVV.

Only a few counts were recorded for this clone. This sample also contains other DNA sequences that code for the same CDR3. CDR3 bases: TGTGCCAGCAGCGTAGGGGAGGGGGCTGGGGCCAACGTCCTGACTTTC. Encoded protein: CASSVGEGAGANVLTF. V gene TRBV9 combines with J gene TRBJ2-6; possibly TRBD2 for D (7 bases). Germline V CDR1 and CDR2: SGDLS, YYNGEE. Trimming removed 0 bases from V and 2 bases from J, with 9 bases in between. This CDR3 contains 16 residues.

This chain joins TRBV7-2 and TRBJ2-3, with 8 bases that match TRBD2. The V and J ends lost 4 bases and 2 bases, in that order; junction bases with no gene match: 11. Germline loops: CDR1 SGHTA, CDR2 FQGNSA. The CDR3 has 17 amino acids. CDR3: CASSSVGTRRYTDTQYF. In DNA form, the CDR3 reads TGTGCCAGCAGCTCCGTCGGGACTAGGAGATACACAGATACGCAGTATTTT.

This clone was seen once. This chain connects TRBV5-1 to TRBJ1-6, with 8 bases matching TRBD1. Germline CDR1 and CDR2: SGHRS and YFSETQ. Germline trimming cut 0 bases from V and 6 bases from J; bases unmatched to any gene: 14. The CDR3 is made up of 19 amino acids. CDR3 sequence: CASSLEVQGARRGNSPLHF. In nucleotides, the CDR3 is TGCGCCAGCAGCTTGGAGGTTCAGGGGGCGCGACGAGGTAATTCACCCCTCCACTTT.

The chain carries TRBV7-2 and TRBJ2-1, with D uncertain. CDR1 is SGHTA, CDR2 FQGNSA, per germline. This CDR3 is built from 14 residues. The ends were cut back, 3 bases at V and 6 bases at J, with 12 bases in the middle. As DNA, the CDR3 is TGTGCCAGCAGCTTTACGTCTCTAGTCAATGAGCAGTTCTTC. It encodes CASSFTSLVNEQFF.